This record concerns one T cell receptor beta chain sequence. Antigen: not known. The CDR3 consists of 16 residues. The V gene's germline CDR1 is SGDLS and CDR2 YYNGEE. V dropped 2 bases and J dropped 9; count of bases not matched to a gene: 13. PCR used 60 Vbeta primers and 13 Jbeta primers. Assay used: immunoSEQ multiplex PCR; TCRdb lists only in-frame clones, some missing. The sample yields about 120,000 clones, less than 85% seen once. The source of the sample is a study of cytomegalovirus exposure and HLA in healthy donors. On the study more broadly: Among the roughly 400 genotyped donors, 70% to 85% were placed in the Caucasian-associated ancestry cluster.

Whole-study findings and limits: Productive status was seen about 87% or about 30% of the time for most TCR beta V segments in an earlier analysis. In most subjects, TCR beta sequences reportedly gave accurate predictions of HLA-A and HLA-B alleles. Within the data, a cluster of highly shared sequence variants was likely a sequencing artifact.

The source of this sequence is a woman aged 40 to 50 in good health and CMV-seronegative. The sequencing sample was made of PBMCs. The chain uses TRBV9 and TRBJ2-1; 8 bases match TRBD2. The CDR3 nucleotides are TGTGCCAGCAGCGTCCGGGCCGCGGGAGGCGTCGGTGAGCAGTTCTTC. It specifies CASSVRAAGGVGEQFF.